Listed here are 27 T cell receptor beta chains from one sample, sequenced in a study of HIV-infected children after antiretroviral therapy interruption. Stated treatment: PENTA 11 planned treatment interruption arm or continuous ART arm. RNA-based 3' RACE libraries used unique molecular identifiers. TCRdb reanalysed the 3' RACE reads using MiXCR and keeps one entry per CDR3 protein. The table shows about 89,000 distinct CDR3 sequences, with roughly 6.4% occurring only once. Source: CD45RA+ CD4+ T cells from PBMCs, pooled from several time points, taken from a donor given antiretroviral therapy, either interrupted or continuous. The subset here: naive CD4+ CD45RA+ CD45RO- T cells. These receptors all stem from a pool of human donors with HIV.

At least ten counts were recorded for this clonotype. Here the CDR3 DNA reads TGTGCCAGCAGTGAACTCCAACGGGACACCTATAAGGGGAATGAGCAGTTCTTC. Translated, it gives CASSELQRDTYKGNEQFF. The chain recombines TRBV6-1 with TRBJ2-1; weak D call: TRBD1 (6 bases). Germline CDR1 MNHNS, CDR2 SASEGT. This CDR3 has 18 amino acids. The V gene lost 2 bases and the J gene lost 7 bases, with 24 bases spanning the gap.

This clonotype was observed many times. This sequence joins TRBV29-1 and TRBJ2-1, with D possibly called TRBD1 or TRBD2 (5 bases each). Trimming cost V 2 bases and J 10 bases, with 9 bases left between them. CDR3 length: 11 amino acids. Germline V lookup: CDR1 SQVTM, CDR2 ANQGSEA. The CDR3 protein is CSVEPGAEQFF. The CDR3 coding sequence is TGCAGCGTTGAACCCGGGGCCGAGCAGTTCTTC.

In its sample, this clonotype was seen many times. The chain employs TRBV7-9 and TRBJ1-1; D call uncertain. This CDR3 is built from 12 residues. The V gene's germline CDR1 is SEHNR and CDR2 FQNEAQ (reference sequence). Trimming cost V 1 base and J 11 bases, with 11 bases left between them. The CDR3 region is CASSLDGGRAFF. The CDR3 bases are TGTGCCAGCAGCTTAGATGGAGGGAGGGCTTTCTTT.

This clonotype was recorded many times. This chain joins TRBV3-1 and TRBJ2-3, with a weak D call TRBD1 (6 bases). V lost 1 base to trimming and J lost 2 bases, with 10 bases between them. From germline, CDR1 is LGHDT and CDR2 YNNKEL (reference sequence). The CDR3 spans 15 residues. For the CDR3, the DNA is TGTGCCAGCAGCCAAGTACAGGGCTACACAGATACGCAGTATTTT. Its protein product is CASSQVQGYTDTQYF.

This clonotype was observed a few times. The genes are TRBV12-3 or TRBV12-4 and TRBJ2-5; 15 bases line up with TRBD2. CDR3 length: 16 amino acids. V lost 3 bases to trimming and J lost 5 bases; unmatched junction nucleotides: 4. CDR3 in DNA: TGTGCCAGCAGTTTGGGACTAGCGGGGGGAAGGGAGACCCAGTACTTC. Residues: CASSLGLAGGRETQYF.

This clonotype was counted at least ten times. This chain uses TRBV7-8 with TRBJ2-5, with 8 bases lining up with TRBD2. V lost 1 base to trimming and J lost 2 bases; unmatched junction nucleotides: 3. The germline CDR1 and CDR2 sequences are SGHVS and FQNEAQ. The CDR3 totals 15 residues. The CDR3 here is CASSLGASGQETQYF. The CDR3 nucleotides are TGTGCCAGCAGCTTAGGCGCTAGCGGGCAAGAGACCCAGTACTTC.

This clonotype was picked up many times. The chain recombines TRBV20-1 with TRBJ2-3; no clear D gene. The ends were cut back, 5 bases at V and 2 bases at J, with 8 bases in the middle. The CDR3 consists of 12 residues. Germline lookup yields CDR1 DFQATT and CDR2 SNEGSKA (reference sequence). This CDR3 is CSAEKNTDTQYF. CDR3 nucleotides: TGCAGTGCTGAGAAAAACACAGATACGCAGTATTTT.

This clonotype appeared many times. The V gene is TRBV27, the J gene TRBJ2-7; TRBD2 matches at 15 bases. V gave up 6 bases and J gave up 6 bases; unmatched junction bases: 3. Germline CDR1 MNHEY, CDR2 SMNVEV (reference sequence). This CDR3 region has 14 residues. The CDR3 coding sequence is TGTGCCAGCAGAGGACTAGCGGGAGGGCGCGAGCAGTACTTC. Residues: CASRGLAGGREQYF.

This clonotype was picked up many times. The rearrangement uses TRBV5-1 and TRBJ1-2, with a weak D call TRBD1 (5 bases). CDR1 is SGHRS and CDR2 is YFSETQ in the germline V gene. This CDR3 is built from 20 residues. Trimming removed 3 bases at V and 0 bases at J, with 27 bases between. In DNA form, the CDR3 reads TGCGCCAGCAGCTACCCTAGACAGCCTGACGACCTGGCCTCTAACTATGGCTACACCTTC. Its protein product is CASSYPRQPDDLASNYGYTF.

This clonotype was picked up many times. This chain links TRBV5-1 with TRBJ2-3; D possibly corresponds to TRBD2 (6 bases). In germline, CDR1 is SGHRS, CDR2 YFSETQ. Trimming took 0 bases from V and 4 from J, leaving 15 bases between them. The CDR3 runs to 16 residues. The CDR3: CASSLVAGRAADTQYF. CDR3 nucleotide sequence: TGCGCCAGCAGCTTGGTGGCGGGGAGAGCGGCAGATACGCAGTATTTT.

A remark on this clonotype: A read error may be the cause here, since a much bigger clone is one base away. This chain's CDR3 is CVSRDIYEQYF. The DNA of the CDR3 is TGTGTCAGCCGGGACATCTACGAGCAGTACTTC. The V call is TRBV27, the J call TRBJ2-7, with a possible D match to TRBD1 (6 bases). Germline lookup yields CDR1 MNHEY and CDR2 SMNVEV (reference sequence). The CDR3 consists of 11 residues.

In its sample, this clonotype was seen many times. The chain couples TRBV6-5 to TRBJ2-7; either TRBD1 or TRBD2 may supply D (5 bases each). CDR1 is MNHEY and CDR2 is SVGAGI in the germline V gene. This CDR3 comprises 15 residues. The germline V and J ends were trimmed by 6 bases and 5 bases, with 20 bases remaining between them. The CDR3 loop is CASRTRVALGDEQYF. The DNA of the CDR3 is TGTGCCAGCAGAACCCGGGTTGCTCTGGGGGACGAGCAGTACTTC.

Turning to this clonotype: A much bigger clone sits one base away, suggesting this may be a read error. In nucleotides, the CDR3 is TGCAGTGCCCCGCCCAACCTGGGTGGCTACGCCTTC. The encoded protein is CSAPPNLGGYAF. V usage is TRBV20-1 and J usage is TRBJ1-2; D gene unclear. In germline, CDR1 is DFQATT, CDR2 SNEGSKA (reference sequence). The CDR3 runs 12 residues.

The chain combines TRBV7-8 with TRBJ2-7; D may be TRBD1 (6 bases). CDR3 length: 15 residues. The germline CDR1 and CDR2 sequences are SGHVS and FQNEAQ. V lost 4 bases to trimming and J lost 0 bases, with 13 bases between them. The CDR3 sequence: CASSSRTASSYEQYF. In nucleotides, the CDR3 is TGTGCCAGCAGCTCCCGGACAGCCAGCTCCTACGAGCAGTACTTC.

There are many counts of this clonotype. This chain connects TRBV7-9 to TRBJ2-6; 7 bases match TRBD1. Trimming removed 4 bases from V and 4 bases from J; junction bases left unmatched: 10. Germline V gene sequence: CDR1 SEHNR, CDR2 FQNEAQ (reference sequence). The CDR3 is 17 amino acids. CDR3 amino acids: CASSSYTGAAGANVLTF. In DNA, the CDR3 is TGTGCCAGCAGCTCCTACACAGGGGCGGCAGGGGCCAACGTCCTGACTTTC.

This chain links TRBV29-1 with TRBJ1-2; 10 bases agree with TRBD1. V was pared by 4 bases and J by 5 bases, with 7 bases of the junction left unmatched. The CDR3 sequence is 14 residues long. Germline V gene lookup returns CDR1 SQVTM and CDR2 ANQGSEA. As DNA, the CDR3 is TGCAGCGTTGGAACGGACAGGGGGAATTATGGCTACACCTTC. Protein: CSVGTDRGNYGYTF.

Only a few counts were recorded for this clonotype. The chain links TRBV4-1 to TRBJ1-4, with a weak D call TRBD1 (5 bases). The CDR3 has 15 residues. V gave up 5 bases and J gave up 2 bases, with 12 bases separating them. Germline V gives CDR1 MGHRA, CDR2 YSYEKL. The CDR3 protein is CASSGPGRTNEKLFF. The CDR3 DNA follows: TGCGCCAGCAGCGGACCGGGACGCACTAATGAAAAACTGTTTTTT.

This clonotype was found many times. The V call is TRBV6-1, the J call TRBJ2-7; D unresolved. Trimming cost V 6 bases and J 0 bases, with 9 bases left between them. This CDR3 has 13 amino acids. CDR1 and CDR2 from the germline V gene are MNHNS and SASEGT. In DNA, the CDR3 is TGTGCCAGCAGACTTCTGAGCTCCTACGAGCAGTACTTC. As protein: CASRLLSSYEQYF.

This clonotype was found many times. V usage is TRBV20-1 and J usage is TRBJ2-7, with TRBD1 identical over 10 bases. The germline V gene encodes CDR1 DFQATT and CDR2 SNEGSKA (reference sequence). The CDR3 spans 13 residues. The ends lost 5 bases at V and 7 bases at J; junction bases unmatched: 8. CDR3 coding DNA: TGCAGTGCTTTTCGGGACAGGGGATGGGAGCAGTACTTC. Translation gives CSAFRDRGWEQYF.

This clonotype was counted ten times or more. V is TRBV5-4 and J is TRBJ2-7; 7 bases fit TRBD1. J gave up 3 bases and V 4 bases, and 7 bases lay outside the gene matches. From germline, CDR1 is SGHNT and CDR2 YYREEE (reference sequence). The CDR3 runs 14 residues. DNA for the CDR3: TGTGCCAGCAGCCGGGCAGGGGGAAACTACGAGCAGTACTTC. Translated: CASSRAGGNYEQYF.

This clonotype was recorded many times. The chain couples TRBV3-1 to TRBJ2-1; 9 nucleotides align to TRBD2. The CDR3 sequence is 15 residues long. V gave up 4 bases and J gave up 3 bases; unmatched junction bases: 4. Looked up from germline, CDR1 is LGHDT and CDR2 is YNNKEL (reference sequence). The CDR3 DNA sequence: TGTGCCAGCAGCCCGCTAGCGGGGAGCTACAATGAGCAGTTCTTC. Protein sequence: CASSPLAGSYNEQFF.

The chain is built from TRBV19 and TRBJ2-2, with TRBD1 identical over 7 bases. After removal of 5 bases from V and 4 bases from J, the junction contained 7 bases not matched to a gene. The germline gives CDR1 LNHDA, CDR2 SQIVND (reference sequence). This CDR3 contains 15 residues. CDR3 nucleotide sequence: TGTGCCAGTAGTCTCACAACAGGGGCCACCGGGGAGCTGTTTTTT. It encodes CASSLTTGATGELFF.

There are many counts of this clonotype. The gene calls are TRBV12-3 or TRBV12-4 and TRBJ2-7, with D uncertain. This CDR3 has 13 residues. V was trimmed by 3 bases and J by 0 bases, leaving 6 bases between them. CDR3 amino acids: CASSFVDSYEQYF. CDR3 sequence (DNA): TGTGCCAGCAGTTTTGTGGACTCCTACGAGCAGTACTTC.

This clonotype was counted at least ten times. The V gene is TRBV19, the J gene TRBJ2-3; D possibly corresponds to TRBD1 (6 bases). Trimming removed 4 bases from V and 3 bases from J, with 8 bases in between. The CDR3 has 13 amino acids. Germline V gene data show CDR1 as LNHDA and CDR2 as SQIVND (reference sequence). CDR3 sequence: CASSKDSTDTQYF. CDR3 in DNA: TGTGCCAGTAGTAAGGACAGTACAGATACGCAGTATTTT.

This clonotype occurred a few times. The chain is built from TRBV19 and TRBJ2-4; no reliable D call. Trimming removed 1 base at V and 0 bases at J, with 13 bases between. The CDR3 runs 17 residues. Germline values: CDR1 LNHDA, CDR2 SQIVND (reference sequence). CDR3 sequence reads: CASSIANVGLAKNIQYF. The CDR3 coding sequence is TGTGCCAGTAGTATAGCTAACGTTGGATTAGCCAAAAACATTCAGTACTTC. The whole variable domain, remainder taken from reference TRBV19 and TRBJ2-4, is DGGITQSPKYLFRKEGQNVTLSCEQNLNHDAMYWYRQDPGQGLRLIYYSQIVNDFQKGDIAEGYSVSREKKESFPLTVTSAQKNPTAFYLCASSIANVGLAKNIQYFGAGTRLSVL.

This clonotype was observed a few times. The chain couples TRBV9 to TRBJ2-3; unclear D gene. V was shortened by 2 bases and J by 4 bases, with 11 bases between the two germline ends. Per the germline V gene, CDR1 is SGDLS and CDR2 is YYNGEE. The CDR3 runs to 14 residues. CDR3 sequence: CASSVSSPPDTQYF. As DNA, the CDR3 is TGTGCCAGCAGCGTGTCCTCACCCCCAGATACGCAGTATTTT.

This CDR3 is CASTGRGVSYEQYF. The CDR3 DNA is TGTGCCAGCACCGGTAGGGGCGTTAGCTACGAGCAGTACTTC. The chain links TRBV6-2 or TRBV6-3 to TRBJ2-7; a weak D match, TRBD1 (5 bases). CDR3 length: 14 residues. CDR1 MNHEY and CDR2 SVGEGT come from the germline V gene. The V and J ends lost 7 bases and 3 bases respectively, with 16 bases between them.